Following are 21 T cell receptor beta chains from one sample sequenced in a study of CD8 T cells in Susac syndrome. RNA in amounts of about 0.5 to 1 ug was reverse transcribed with random hexamers. TCRdb re-called the immunoSEQ multiplex PCR reads with MiXCR, one entry per CDR3 protein. The data contain 150,000 to 180,000 distinct CDR3 sequences, nearly 97% of them singletons. The source material was CD8+ T cells from PBMCs. The receptors originated from a human donor with multiple sclerosis.

The chain has TRBV7-8 and TRBJ2-3, with D hard to call. Germline CDR1 reads SGHVS; CDR2 reads FQNEAQ. With 0 bases removed from V and 4 bases from J, the gap between germline ends came to 8 bases. The CDR3 is made up of 14 amino acids. The CDR3 sequence: CASSLARLADTQYF. DNA for the CDR3: TGTGCCAGCAGCTTAGCGCGGCTAGCAGATACGCAGTATTTT.

The chain combines TRBV6-1 with TRBJ1-6, with D unclear. Germline CDR1 MNHNS, CDR2 SASEGT. This CDR3 spans 11 amino acids. V lost 8 bases to trimming and J lost 9 bases, with 8 bases between them. CDR3 region: CASGSISPLHF. Written as DNA, the CDR3 is TGTGCCAGCGGGAGTATTTCACCCCTCCACTTT.

Here the CDR3 reads CASSNSGVGDGYTF. The CDR3 coding sequence is TGTGCCAGCAGCAATTCAGGGGTTGGAGATGGCTACACCTTC. The chain has TRBV12-3 or TRBV12-4 and TRBJ1-2; tentative D call: TRBD1 (6 bases). The V end lost 6 bases, the J end lost 6 bases, and 17 bases lay between the germline ends. CDR3 length: 14 residues.

This clonotype was counted once. This chain joins TRBV7-3 and TRBJ1-1; no clear D. V lost 5 bases to trimming and J lost 4 bases, with 11 bases between them. The CDR3 covers 13 residues. Germline V lookup: CDR1 SGHTA, CDR2 FQGTGA. CDR3 amino acids: CASSPSWSTEAFF. The DNA of the CDR3 is TGTGCCAGCAGCCCATCATGGTCCACTGAAGCTTTCTTT.

V and J are TRBV5-1 and TRBJ2-7; perhaps TRBD1 as D (6 bases). This CDR3 has 14 residues. Trimming pared 6 bases from V and 3 bases from J, leaving 16 bases between. The germline CDR1 and CDR2 sequences are SGHRS and YFSETQ. The CDR3 nucleotides read TGCGCCAGCACCACGGACAGCTATGTCTACGAGCAGTACTTC. Translated: CASTTDSYVYEQYF. The variable domain in full, completed from reference TRBV5-1 and TRBJ2-7, reads KAGVTQTPRYLIKTRGQQVTLSCSPISGHRSVSWYQQTPGQGLQFLFEYFSETQRNKGNFPGRFSGRQFSNSRSEMNVSTLELGDSALYLCASTTDSYVYEQYFGPGTRLTVT.

V usage is TRBV7-9 and J usage is TRBJ1-5; D is perhaps TRBD1 (6 bases). Trimming cost V 6 bases and J 5 bases, with 26 bases left between them. CDR3 length: 18 amino acids. From germline, CDR1 is SEHNR and CDR2 FQNEAQ (reference sequence). The CDR3 nucleotides are TGTGCCAGCAGTTCTCCGGTAGGGCAGGGGACGGTGGATCAGCCCCAGCATTTT. This encodes CASSSPVGQGTVDQPQHF.

The J gene is TRBJ2-7, the V gene TRBV7-9; D is possibly TRBD1 (6 bases). Germline assignment: CDR1 SEHNR and CDR2 FQNEAQ (reference sequence). The CDR3 runs 13 residues. V lost 2 bases to trimming and J lost 4 bases, with 9 bases between them. DNA for the CDR3: TGTGCCAGCAGCTTAAGAGGGGGTTACGAGCAGTACTTC. Its protein product is CASSLRGGYEQYF.

The chain couples TRBV7-9 to TRBJ2-1; the D is unclear. V dropped 5 bases and J dropped 7 bases, with 3 bases sitting between them. The CDR3 loop spans 10 amino acids. In germline, CDR1 is SEHNR, CDR2 FQNEAQ (reference sequence). The CDR3 DNA sequence: TGTGCCAGCAGCACGAATGAGCAGTTCTTC. Residues: CASSTNEQFF.

This chain connects TRBV3-1 to TRBJ2-3; the D gene is possibly TRBD1 (5 bases). The CDR3 spans 15 residues. Trimming shortened V by 3 bases and J by 2 bases, and 12 bases separated the two germline ends. CDR1 and CDR2 (germline): LGHDT, YNNKEL (reference sequence). The CDR3, as DNA: TGTGCCAGCAGCCAGGGCAGGGCCCCCACAGATACGCAGTATTTT. Its protein product is CASSQGRAPTDTQYF.

The rearrangement joins TRBV29-1 to TRBJ1-1, with D possibly TRBD1 on 5 matching bases. The CDR3 loop spans 13 amino acids. Looked up from germline, CDR1 is SQVTM and CDR2 is ANQGSEA. Deletions cut 7 bases from V and 4 bases from J, with 16 bases between. This CDR3 reads CSAIGGMSTEAFF. CDR3 sequence (DNA): TGCAGCGCCATTGGGGGGATGTCCACTGAAGCTTTCTTT.

The V call is TRBV5-6, the J call TRBJ1-5; TRBD1 is a possible D gene (5 bases). Germline values: CDR1 SGHDT, CDR2 YYEEEE. The CDR3 loop spans 16 amino acids. V lost 2 bases to trimming and J lost 4 bases, with 16 bases between them. CDR3: CASSLGAGGKNQPQHF. The CDR3 nucleotides are TGTGCCAGCAGCTTAGGTGCCGGGGGTAAGAATCAGCCCCAGCATTTT.

This chain links TRBV20-1 with TRBJ2-5, with 9 bases lining up with TRBD2. The trim removed 1 base at V and 2 bases at J, leaving 5 bases unmatched. The germline V gene encodes CDR1 DFQATT and CDR2 SNEGSKA (reference sequence). The CDR3 totals 15 residues. CDR3: CSARAPSGEQETQYF. As DNA, the CDR3 is TGCAGTGCTAGAGCTCCTAGCGGGGAGCAAGAGACCCAGTACTTC.

The chain couples TRBV4-2 to TRBJ2-1; TRBD2 agrees at 9 bases. CDR1 is LGHNA, CDR2 YNFKEQ, per germline. The CDR3 totals 15 residues. V shed 8 bases, J shed 6 bases, and the junction held 11 bases outside the gene matches. The CDR3 loop is CASDYLAGPSNEQFF. CDR3 sequence (DNA): TGTGCCAGCGACTACCTAGCGGGGCCCTCCAATGAGCAGTTCTTC.

V usage is TRBV11-2 and J usage is TRBJ2-5; no firm D call. CDR1 is SGHAT and CDR2 is FQNNGV in the germline V gene. CDR3 size: 12 residues. Trimming took off 4 bases at V and 5 bases at J, with 8 bases between the two ends. The CDR3 bases are TGTGCCAGCAGCTCGTTGTTGGAGACCCAGTACTTC. It specifies CASSSLLETQYF.

The gene calls are TRBV4-1 and TRBJ1-2; no clear D gene. Deletions cut 4 bases from V and 8 bases from J, with 14 bases between. The CDR3 runs 13 residues. Germline-derived CDR1 and CDR2 are MGHRA and YSYEKL. DNA of the CDR3: TGCGCCAGCAGCCCCTCAGCCCCCGGCGGCTACACCTTC. Translated: CASSPSAPGGYTF.

The rearrangement uses TRBV6-6 and TRBJ1-1; D is uncertain. V dropped 2 bases and J dropped 11 bases, with 6 bases sitting between them. In germline, CDR1 is MNHNY, CDR2 SVGAGI (reference sequence). The CDR3 has 10 amino acids. The CDR3 DNA follows: TGTGCCAGCAGTTACGGAGAGGCTTTCTTT. It specifies CASSYGEAFF.

This clonotype was seen a few times. This chain links TRBV27 with TRBJ2-7, with 7 nucleotides matching TRBD1. Germline V gene lookup returns CDR1 MNHEY and CDR2 SMNVEV (reference sequence). The junction had 5 bases not matched to a gene; V was cut back by 4 bases and J by 2 bases. CDR3 length equals 14 residues. In DNA, the CDR3 is TGTGCCAGCAGTTGGGGGCAGGGGGCCTACGAGCAGTACTTC. Amino acid sequence: CASSWGQGAYEQYF.

This sequence joins TRBV20-1 and TRBJ2-1, with 10 bases aligning to TRBD1. This CDR3 has 14 amino acids. Germline CDR1 reads DFQATT; CDR2 reads SNEGSKA (reference sequence). With 6 bases clipped from V and 7 bases from J, the junction kept 9 bases outside the gene matches. CDR3 residues: CSARPRQGANEQFF. The CDR3 DNA follows: TGCAGTGCCAGACCAAGACAGGGGGCGAATGAGCAGTTCTTC.

V usage is TRBV27 and J usage is TRBJ1-5; D is uncertain. This CDR3 has 17 amino acids. Trimming stripped 5 bases from V and 3 bases from J, with 20 bases between. Germline V CDR1 and CDR2: MNHEY, SMNVEV (reference sequence). The CDR3 region is CASSGLTTPGPNQPQHF. CDR3 DNA: TGTGCCAGCAGTGGCTTGACTACACCGGGCCCCAATCAGCCCCAGCATTTT.

The V gene is TRBV13, the J gene TRBJ1-2; 12 bases agree with TRBD1. V shed 4 bases, J shed 5 bases, and the junction held 5 bases outside the gene matches. The CDR3 extends over 15 amino acids. Germline values: CDR1 PRHDT, CDR2 FYEKMQ (reference sequence). For the CDR3, the DNA is TGTGCCAGCAGCTCGCCGGGACAGGGGGCGTATGGCTACACCTTC. Translation gives CASSSPGQGAYGYTF.

The chain couples TRBV5-1 to TRBJ2-1, with 7 bases identical to TRBD1. J gave up 2 bases and V 0 bases, and 2 bases lay outside the gene matches. The CDR3 loop spans 15 amino acids. Germline CDR1 is SGHRS and CDR2 is YFSETQ. The CDR3 sequence: CASSLDRGAYNEQFF. The CDR3 DNA follows: TGCGCCAGCAGCTTGGACAGGGGTGCCTACAATGAGCAGTTCTTC.